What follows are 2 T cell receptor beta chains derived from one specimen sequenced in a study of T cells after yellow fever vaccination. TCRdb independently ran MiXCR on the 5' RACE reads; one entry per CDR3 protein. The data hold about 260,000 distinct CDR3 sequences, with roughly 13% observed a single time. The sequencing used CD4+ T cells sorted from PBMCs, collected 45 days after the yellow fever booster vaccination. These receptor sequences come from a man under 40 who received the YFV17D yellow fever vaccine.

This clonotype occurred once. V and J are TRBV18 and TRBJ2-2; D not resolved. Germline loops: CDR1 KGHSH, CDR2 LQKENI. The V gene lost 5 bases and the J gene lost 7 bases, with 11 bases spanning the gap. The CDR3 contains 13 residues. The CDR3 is CASSFQEFGELFF. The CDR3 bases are TGTGCCAGCTCATTTCAGGAGTTCGGGGAGCTGTTTTTT.

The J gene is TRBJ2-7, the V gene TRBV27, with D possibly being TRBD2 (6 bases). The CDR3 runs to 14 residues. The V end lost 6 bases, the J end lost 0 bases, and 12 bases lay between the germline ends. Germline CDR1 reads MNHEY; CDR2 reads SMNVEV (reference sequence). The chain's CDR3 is CASSHRDSSYEQYF. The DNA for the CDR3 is TGTGCCAGCAGCCACCGGGACTCCTCCTACGAGCAGTACTTC.